The sequence of this T cell receptor beta chain was determined in a study of T cell repertoires in cytomegalovirus infection. Study background: Public TCR beta signature analysis indicated the presence of both CMV infection and matching HLA type. Study-wide results and limits: People with CMV and the relevant HLA were identified by cumulative public TCR beta family frequency. Clonotypes of TCR beta that were HLA-C-restricted and CMV-specific dominated the ex vivo response.

This clonotype was recorded a few times. Its antigen is not known. TCRdb re-called the reads through MiXCR, storing one row per CDR3 protein. Of 450,000 to 600,000 distinct CDR3 sequences in the sample, 40% to 50% were seen once. Germline V gives CDR1 SGHAT, CDR2 FQNNGV. This CDR3 is built from 16 residues. The V end was cut by 1 base, the J end by 4 bases, with 11 bases between. The rearrangement links TRBV11-2 to TRBJ1-6; D remains unclear. This TCR was recovered from a human donor in good health (CMV status not recorded). Some clones in this sample may be carry-over from other donors' samples. Sequenced material: cultured PBMCs, taken from culture after CMV antigen stimulation. The CDR3 loop is CASSLGPAGYNSPLHF. In nucleotides, the CDR3 is TGTGCCAGCAGCTTAGGTCCGGCAGGTTATAATTCACCCCTCCACTTT.